The entry below describes one T cell receptor beta chain. This specimen comes from a study of blood T cell repertoires in COVID-19. Across the whole study: Sites across the United States, Italy and Spain contributed samples from acute and convalescent COVID-19. Sources were T cells, B-cell-depleted T cells, or PBMCs; the material itself was cDNA or gDNA.

Authors' analysis steps: Estimated nucleated cell counts came from reference gene primer amplification. Profiling relied on immunoSEQ multiplex PCR, and the TCRdb table lists in-frame clones only, not all of them. V and J calls and clone size are given by that table; D and trimming were obtained from the DNA. The sample lists about 29,000 clones, roughly 84% occurring once. Germline V gives CDR1 SNHLY, CDR2 FYNNEI. The CDR3 is 14 residues long. The germline V and J ends were trimmed by 4 bases and 3 bases, with 10 bases remaining between them. The TCR comes from an elderly man with active COVID-19. Sequences were obtained from peripheral blood. The rearrangement joins TRBV2 to TRBJ1-5, with D perhaps TRBD1 (6 bases). The CDR3: CASSAGQFNQPQHF. The CDR3 bases are TGTGCCAGCAGTGCTGGACAGTTCAATCAGCCCCAGCATTTT. The full variable domain, with the rest looked up from reference TRBV2 and TRBJ1-5, is EPEVTQTPSHQVTQMGQEVILRCVPISNHLYFYWYRQILGQKVEFLVSFYNNEISEKSEIFDDQFSVERPDGSNFTLKIRSTKLEDSAMYFCASSAGQFNQPQHFGDGTRLSIL.